Below, one T cell receptor (beta chain) is given with its context. Its antigen specificity is not known. Per-base quality was not reported, and no clone a single base away is much larger than it. Patients had resection either for delayed recurrence of a solitary brain metastasis or for synchronous oligometastatic disease. To avoid including cancers other than NSCLC, any patient with a history of multiple malignancies was excluded. Tumor areas were macrodissected from five deparaffinized around 10 um unstained sections guided by marked H&E slides. Every specimen was formalin-fixed and paraffin-embedded (FFPE). Genomic DNA was extracted using the AllPrep DNA/RNA FFPE Kit. The entry originates in a study of T cells in lung cancer brain metastases (dated by TCRdb to the late 2010s). With regard to the full study: Of the 20 to 25 patients, about 17 had a history of tobacco use, with a median of approximately 40 pack-years. The study compared TCR beta CDR3 repertoires between fully resected primary non-small cell lung cancers and paired brain metastases. The cohort comprised around 20 patients contributing approximately 40 specimens, one primary lung lesion and one brain metastasis each. DNA integrity number averaged around 3.8 in both primary and metastatic specimens, with no significant difference between sites. About 90% of the 20 patients received no interval therapy between primary and metastasis resection. Of the patients, 11 were female and roughly 9 were male, and their median age at first diagnosis was around 58 years. The primary and brain metastasis specimens were acquired a median of around 300 days apart.

From V the trimming removes 5 bases and from J it removes 2 bases, while the gene matches leave 3 bases of the junction unaccounted for. Inclusive of the bounding cysteine and phenylalanine, the CDR3 is 14 residues long. The only DNA kept is the CDR3, 42 bases in frame from the first base. CDR1 and CDR2, per the germline V gene, are MDHEN and SYDVKM. What the study reported, not specific to this receptor: Brain metastases contained significantly fewer unique productive clones than the paired primaries (median approximately 1,500 versus 4,300). The study could not control for the effects of preoperative corticosteroids on T cell infiltration in brain metastases. Most clones were found to be lesion-specific, and limited overlap was observed between paired lesions (mean Morisita index roughly 0.25). The ten most abundant clones accounted for a significantly larger fraction of the repertoire in brain metastases than in primaries, which suggests clonal expansion. DNA fragmentation in the FFPE samples may have prevented recovery of the complete infiltrating T cell repertoire.

Each sample received between about 2.24 and 5.5 ug of genomic DNA as input, and paired samples received equal DNA input. TCR beta libraries were constructed with the immunoSEQ hsTCRbeta Kit, with multiplexed V and J gene primers used across two PCR steps. Pooled libraries with positive and negative controls were sequenced on an Illumina MiSeq using a 100-cycle paired-end protocol. The authors processed their data as follows. The immunoSEQ vendor processed the raw data into normalized, annotated TCR beta repertoire reports. Richness was counted as unique clones by nucleotide sequence, and total richness was extrapolated with the iChao1 and Efron-Thisted estimators. To characterize and compare the paired lesions, the analysis used Pielou's evenness, Simpson's index, the proportional abundance of the top-ten clones, and the Morisita overlap index. TCRdb stores this immuneACCESS table with in-frame sequences only. Part of the clones is absent; in the studies checked, under half of the shortfall reflects unresolved V genes, and no reason is known for the rest. V and J calls and clone size are as listed in that table; D and trimming were resolved from the DNA. The sample table holds over 900 clones, of which 88% were seen once. The ten most abundant clones make up approximately 10% of the sample.

The material sequenced was tumor tissue from the primary lung tumor. The sample's cell subset or site, from its label and the paper: primary lung cancer lesion. The TCR originated in a woman between 45 and 65 years old with non-small cell lung cancer. This receptor chain uses TRBV28 and TRBJ1-2, with TRBD1 identical over 9 junction bases. The CDR3 reads CASSGDRENYGYTF. In nucleotide form, the sequence is TGTGCCAGCAGTGGGGACAGGGAGAACTATGGCTACACCTTC.